The present entry profiles one T cell receptor (beta chain) with its context. Its antigen is unidentified. Assay: immunoSEQ multiplex PCR; the TCRdb copy retains only in-frame clones and omits some. The data contain 5,600 or so clones, around 74% of them seen just once; the ten biggest clones take up 8.8%. These data originate in a study of T cells in pancreatic ductal adenocarcinoma. Study-wide points: Tumors hold more CD45RO+ effector T cells, which may bias toward lower diversity.

The selected patients with pancreatic ductal adenocarcinoma had surgery but no neoadjuvant therapy. The specimen sequenced was pancreatic tumor tissue. This clonotype was sampled from a human donor with pancreatic ductal adenocarcinoma.

CDR3: CASSPEQNQETQYF. CDR3 sequence (DNA): TGTGCCAGCTCACCCGAACAAAACCAAGAGACCCAGTACTTC. The chain joins TRBV18 to TRBJ2-5; the D is unclear. V lost 3 bases to trimming and J lost 0 bases, with 8 bases between them. CDR3 length: 14 residues. The germline gives CDR1 KGHSH, CDR2 LQKENI.